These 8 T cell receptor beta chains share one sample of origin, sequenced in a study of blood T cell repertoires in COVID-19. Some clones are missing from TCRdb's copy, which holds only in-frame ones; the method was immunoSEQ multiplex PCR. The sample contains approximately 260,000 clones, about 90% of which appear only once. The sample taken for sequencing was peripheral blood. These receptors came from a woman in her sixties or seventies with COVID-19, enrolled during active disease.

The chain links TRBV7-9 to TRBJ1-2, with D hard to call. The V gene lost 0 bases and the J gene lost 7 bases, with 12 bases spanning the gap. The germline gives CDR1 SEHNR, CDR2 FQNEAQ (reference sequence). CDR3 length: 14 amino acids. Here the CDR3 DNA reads TGTGCCAGCAGCTTAGCGCAGGCCGTTCCTGGCTACACCTTC. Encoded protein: CASSLAQAVPGYTF.

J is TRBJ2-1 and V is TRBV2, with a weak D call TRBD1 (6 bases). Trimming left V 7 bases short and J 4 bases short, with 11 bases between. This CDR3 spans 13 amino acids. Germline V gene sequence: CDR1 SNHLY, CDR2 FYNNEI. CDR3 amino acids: CASKGGLYNEQFF. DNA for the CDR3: TGTGCCAGCAAAGGGGGTCTGTACAATGAGCAGTTCTTC.

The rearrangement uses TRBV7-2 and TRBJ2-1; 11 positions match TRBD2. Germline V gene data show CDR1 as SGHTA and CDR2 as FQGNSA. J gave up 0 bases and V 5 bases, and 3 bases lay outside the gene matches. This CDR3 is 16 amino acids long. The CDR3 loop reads CASSRLAGRSYNEQFF. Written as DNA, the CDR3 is TGTGCCAGCAGCAGACTAGCGGGACGCTCCTACAATGAGCAGTTCTTC.

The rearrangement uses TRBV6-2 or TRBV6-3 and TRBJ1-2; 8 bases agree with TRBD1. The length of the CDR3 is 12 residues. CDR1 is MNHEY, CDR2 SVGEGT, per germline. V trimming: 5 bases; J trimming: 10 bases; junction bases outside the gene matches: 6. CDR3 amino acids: CASSDRGRVYTF. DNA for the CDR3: TGTGCCAGCAGTGACAGGGGAAGGGTCTACACCTTC.

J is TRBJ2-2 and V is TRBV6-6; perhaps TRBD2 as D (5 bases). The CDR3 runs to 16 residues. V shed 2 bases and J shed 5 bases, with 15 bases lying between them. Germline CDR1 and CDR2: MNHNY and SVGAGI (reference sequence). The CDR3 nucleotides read TGTGCCAGCAGTTACCGATCTGGGCCGGGAACCGGGGAGCTGTTTTTT. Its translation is CASSYRSGPGTGELFF.

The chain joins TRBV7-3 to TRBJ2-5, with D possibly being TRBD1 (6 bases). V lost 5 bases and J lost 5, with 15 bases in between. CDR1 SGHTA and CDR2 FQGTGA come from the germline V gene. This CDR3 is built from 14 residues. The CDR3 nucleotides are TGTGCCAGCAGCACAGGGACGGCCGTGGAGACCCAGTACTTC. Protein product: CASSTGTAVETQYF.

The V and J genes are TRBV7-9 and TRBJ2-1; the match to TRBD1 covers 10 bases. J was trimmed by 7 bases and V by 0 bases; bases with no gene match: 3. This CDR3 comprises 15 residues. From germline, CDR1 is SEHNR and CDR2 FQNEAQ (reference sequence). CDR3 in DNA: TGTGCCAGCAGCTTAGCCGGGACAGGGGAGAATGAGCAGTTCTTC. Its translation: CASSLAGTGENEQFF.

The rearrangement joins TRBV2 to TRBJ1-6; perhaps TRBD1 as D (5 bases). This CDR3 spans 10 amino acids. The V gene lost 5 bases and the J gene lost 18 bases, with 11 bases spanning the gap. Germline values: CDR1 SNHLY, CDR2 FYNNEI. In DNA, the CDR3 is TGTGCCAGCAGTAGGACATCCCCCCACTTT. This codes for CASSRTSPHF.